A single sample is the source of the 16 T cell receptor beta chains below, sequenced in a study of cytomegalovirus exposure and HLA in healthy donors. A multiplex PCR was run with 60 Vbeta primers and 13 Jbeta primers. Sequenced by immunoSEQ multiplex PCR; TCRdb stores in-frame clones only, minus some. The table shows under 200,000 clones, with 80% to 90% occurring only once. The sample was PBMCs. The receptors were sampled from a woman aged 18-30 years in good health and CMV-seronegative.

The J gene is TRBJ2-2, the V gene TRBV15; 7 nucleotides align to TRBD2. The length of the CDR3 is 16 residues. Germline lookup yields CDR1 LNHNV and CDR2 YYDKDF (reference sequence). J lost 1 base, V lost 5 bases, and 7 bases had no gene match. In DNA form, the CDR3 reads TGTGCCACCAGCGTCGGGACTACCAGGAACACCGGGGAGCTGTTTTTT. The encoded protein is CATSVGTTRNTGELFF.

This clone was detected only a few times. CDR3 nucleotide sequence: TGTGCCAGTAGTATAGGGGGGGAAGCAGATACGCAGTATTTT. Its translation: CASSIGGEADTQYF. V usage is TRBV19 and J usage is TRBJ2-3; weak D call: TRBD2 (6 bases). V gave up 1 base and J gave up 4 bases, with 9 bases separating them. Per the germline V gene, CDR1 is LNHDA and CDR2 is SQIVND (reference sequence). The CDR3 has 14 residues.

For the CDR3, the DNA is TGTGCCAGCAGTTTATCATCCGGGAGAAGCGGATGGGCCGGGGAGCTGTTTTTT. As protein: CASSLSSGRSGWAGELFF. J is TRBJ2-2 and V is TRBV27; a weak D match, TRBD2 (6 bases). Germline lookup yields CDR1 MNHEY and CDR2 SMNVEV (reference sequence). Trimming shortened V by 0 bases and J by 6 bases, and 20 bases separated the two germline ends. The CDR3 contains 18 residues.

The J gene is TRBJ1-5, the V gene TRBV4-1; D call uncertain. CDR3 size: 18 residues. With 0 bases removed from V and 6 bases from J, the gap between germline ends came to 21 bases. From germline, CDR1 is MGHRA and CDR2 YSYEKL. CDR3 residues: CASSQEWQVEGFSQPQHF. The CDR3 DNA reads as TGCGCCAGCAGCCAAGAATGGCAGGTCGAGGGATTCAGTCAGCCCCAGCATTTT.

The chain is built from TRBV4-1 and TRBJ2-7, with D tentatively TRBD1 (6 bases). The V end was cut by 0 bases, the J end by 0 bases, with 12 bases between. This CDR3 is 16 amino acids long. Germline CDR1 and CDR2: MGHRA and YSYEKL. For the CDR3, the DNA is TGCGCCAGCAGCCAAGAGGGGGCGGTCAACTCCTACGAGCAGTACTTC. It encodes CASSQEGAVNSYEQYF.

This chain links TRBV15 with TRBJ1-5; 7 bases align to TRBD1. CDR1 and CDR2 (germline): LNHNV, YYDKDF (reference sequence). V lost 6 bases to trimming and J lost 5 bases; unmatched junction nucleotides: 7. CDR3 length: 14 amino acids. The CDR3: CATSYRTGDQPQHF. The DNA for the CDR3 is TGTGCCACCAGTTACAGGACAGGCGATCAGCCCCAGCATTTT.

This clone was recorded only once. The rearrangement uses TRBV6-5 and TRBJ2-3; 8 bases match TRBD1. The CDR3 length is 16 residues. V shed 2 bases and J 5 bases; nucleotides not matched to a gene: 9. Germline values: CDR1 MNHEY, CDR2 SVGAGI. The CDR3 coding sequence is TGTGCCAGCAGTTACCGCATTGACAGGGGCGGAGATACGCAGTATTTT. This sequence encodes CASSYRIDRGGDTQYF.

As DNA, the CDR3 is TGTGCCAGCAGTTTACCCATATCGGTTCGCGCAGATACGCAGTATTTT. This translates into CASSLPISVRADTQYF. The chain links TRBV28 to TRBJ2-3; no firm D call. The CDR3 loop spans 16 amino acids. CDR1 and CDR2 (germline): MDHEN, SYDVKM. Trimming cost V 2 bases and J 4 bases, with 16 bases left between them.

The CDR3 DNA reads TGTGCCAGCCGAGGAGTTTTAGCTACGCAGTATTTT. As protein: CASRGVLATQYF. This chain uses TRBV28 with TRBJ2-3; D ambiguous. The CDR3 totals 12 residues. CDR1 and CDR2 (germline): MDHEN, SYDVKM. V was cut by 8 bases and J by 8 bases, with 14 bases left in between.

This clone has just a few counts. The gene calls are TRBV7-2 and TRBJ2-2, with TRBD1 identical over 8 bases. J lost 3 bases, V lost 6 bases, and 9 bases had no gene match. Per germline, CDR1 SGHTA and CDR2 FQGNSA. There are 16 residues in the CDR3. The CDR3 reads CASRRTAGGYTGELFF. The CDR3 bases are TGTGCCAGCAGACGAACGGCAGGGGGCTACACCGGGGAGCTGTTTTTT.

This sequence joins TRBV7-9 and TRBJ1-1; D ambiguous. V lost 5 bases, J lost 1 base, and 8 bases lay in between. Germline V gives CDR1 SEHNR, CDR2 FQNEAQ (reference sequence). The CDR3 extends over 13 amino acids. CDR3 bases: TGTGCCAGCAGCCTAGACACGAACACTGAAGCTTTCTTT. Amino acids: CASSLDTNTEAFF.

The chain recombines TRBV27 with TRBJ1-6, with TRBD1 as a possible D gene (6 bases). The CDR3 covers 15 residues. Germline values: CDR1 MNHEY, CDR2 SMNVEV (reference sequence). V was cut by 2 bases and J by 7 bases, with 12 bases left in between. The CDR3 spells CASSLSGTKNSPLHF. CDR3 bases: TGTGCCAGCAGTTTAAGTGGGACAAAAAATTCACCCCTCCACTTT.

This clone was detected only a few times. V usage is TRBV6-6 and J usage is TRBJ1-5; 9 bases line up with TRBD1. The CDR3 extends over 15 amino acids. V lost 4 bases and J lost 3; bases outside the gene matches: 4. The germline V gene encodes CDR1 MNHNY and CDR2 SVGAGI (reference sequence). This CDR3 reads CASSSGTGNNQPQHF. CDR3 sequence (DNA): TGTGCCAGCAGTTCCGGGACAGGGAACAATCAGCCCCAGCATTTT.

The V and J genes are TRBV5-4 and TRBJ1-3; 8 bases map to TRBD1. J gave up 0 bases and V 0 bases, and 8 bases lay outside the gene matches. Germline V lookup: CDR1 SGHNT, CDR2 YYREEE (reference sequence). The CDR3 runs to 18 residues. The CDR3 loop is CASSLGTGRLGSGNTIYF. CDR3 nucleotides: TGTGCCAGCAGCTTGGGGACAGGGAGGCTTGGCTCTGGAAACACCATATATTTT. Together with reference TRBV5-4 and TRBJ1-3, the CDR3 gives the full variable domain: ETGVTQSPTHLIKTRGQQVTLRCSSQSGHNTVSWYQQALGQGPQFIFQYYREEENGRGNFPPRFSGLQFPNYSSELNVNALELDDSALYLCASSLGTGRLGSGNTIYFGEGSWLTVV.

V gene TRBV5-5 combines with J gene TRBJ1-5; D call uncertain. The CDR3 is 15 amino acids. Trimming shortened V by 0 bases and J by 7 bases, and 14 bases separated the two germline ends. From germline, CDR1 is SGHKS and CDR2 YYEKEE (reference sequence). CDR3 residues: CASSLVSGLEQPQHF. CDR3 DNA: TGTGCCAGCAGCTTGGTGTCGGGGTTAGAACAGCCCCAGCATTTT.

The chain links TRBV28 to TRBJ1-5, with TRBD1 matching over 7 bases. The CDR3 contains 15 residues. Germline V CDR1 and CDR2: MDHEN, SYDVKM. Trimming took 2 bases from V and 6 from J; bases not matched to a gene: 7. The CDR3: CASSLPSTGLQPQHF. In nucleotides, the CDR3 is TGTGCCAGCAGTTTACCTTCGACAGGGCTTCAGCCCCAGCATTTT.